The 2 T cell receptor beta chains given below trace back to one sample, sequenced in a study of T cell repertoires in cytomegalovirus infection. TCRdb recomputed calls from the reads with MiXCR, one row per CDR3 protein. The profile covers roughly 640,000 distinct CDR3 sequences, with roughly 26% appearing a single time and less than 9.5% taken by the ten largest. Specimen: CD8+ T cells from PBMCs. These receptors originate from a human donor in good health (CMV status not recorded). Some clones in this sample may be carry-over from other donors' samples.

This clonotype came up many times. The V and J genes are TRBV7-8 and TRBJ2-7, with D unresolved. Germline V gene data show CDR1 as SGHVS and CDR2 as FQNEAQ. Between the trimmed V and J ends, which lost 0 bases and 3 bases, there was a span of 6 bases. The CDR3 loop spans 13 amino acids. The CDR3 region is CASSLAPGYEQYV. For the CDR3, the DNA is TGTGCCAGCAGCTTAGCTCCGGGCTACGAGCAGTACGTC.

The sample holds a few counts of this clonotype. This chain uses TRBV6-2 or TRBV6-3 with TRBJ2-7, with 9 nucleotides matching TRBD1. The junction had 17 bases not matched to a gene; V was cut back by 2 bases and J by 6 bases. The CDR3 length is 18 residues. Per the germline V gene, CDR1 is MNHEY and CDR2 is SVGEGT. CDR3 DNA sequence: TGTGCCAGCAGTTACCCAAAAGGACAGGGGCAAATCCTCGTCGAGCAGTACTTC. It codes for CASSYPKGQGQILVEQYF.